These T cell receptor beta chains were read from a single sample in a study of cytomegalovirus exposure and HLA in healthy donors. Profiling relied on immunoSEQ multiplex PCR, and the TCRdb table lists in-frame clones only, not all of them. In the table there are approximately 160,000 clones, around 80% of which are singletons. The sample comprised PBMCs. The receptors stem from a woman in her forties or fifties in good health and CMV-seropositive. Both conserved end residues are part of each CDR3. The D gene is left open where the match is weak.

D: TRBD1
length: 14
J: TRBJ2-5
V: TRBV27
CDR3: CASRRQGIRETQYF
DNA: TGTGCCAGCCGCCGACAGGGGATTAGGGAGACCCAGTACTTC

D: NA
length: 14
J: TRBJ1-1
V: TRBV9
CDR3: CASSRVGTGGEAFF
DNA: TGTGCCAGCAGCCGCGTGGGAACGGGAGGTGAAGCTTTCTTT

D: NA
length: 15
J: TRBJ1-1
V: TRBV27
CDR3: CASSTRWDMNTEAFF
DNA: TGTGCCAGCAGTACACGGTGGGACATGAACACTGAAGCTTTCTTT

D: NA
length: 13
J: TRBJ1-1
V: TRBV10-3
CDR3: CAISAGTNTEAFF
DNA: TGTGCCATCAGTGCTGGCACGAACACTGAAGCTTTCTTT

D: TRBD2
length: 17
J: TRBJ2-1
V: TRBV7-2
CDR3: CASSSQILSGTSYEQFF
DNA: TGTGCCAGCAGCTCACAAATCCTCTCCGGGACTAGCTATGAGCAGTTCTTC

D: NA
length: 14
J: TRBJ1-2
V: TRBV7-6
CDR3: CASSSKWQGSSYTF
DNA: TGTGCCAGCAGCTCGAAGTGGCAAGGGAGTAGCTACACCTTC

D: TRBD2
length: 15
J: TRBJ2-7
V: TRBV19
CDR3: CASSMGTSGTYEQYF
DNA: TGTGCCAGTAGTATGGGGACTAGCGGGACCTACGAGCAGTACTTC

D: NA
length: 15
J: TRBJ1-4
V: TRBV7-2
CDR3: CASAPLGAREEKLFF
DNA: TGTGCCAGCGCTCCCCTGGGAGCAAGGGAGGAAAAACTGTTTTTT

D: NA
length: 12
J: TRBJ2-7
V: TRBV5-5
CDR3: CASSFEVYEQYF
DNA: TGTGCCAGCAGCTTTGAGGTCTACGAGCAGTACTTC

D: TRBD2
length: 11
J: TRBJ2-3
V: TRBV29-1
CDR3: CSVGEGRTQYF
DNA: TGCAGCGTTGGGGAGGGTCGGACGCAGTATTTT

D: NA
length: 15
J: TRBJ1-3
V: TRBV5-1
CDR3: CASSLTGGVGNTIYF
DNA: TGCGCCAGCAGCCTCACCGGAGGGGTCGGAAACACCATATATTTT